This TCR beta chain was obtained from a study of neoadjuvant anti-PD-1 for oral cavity cancer. As to this clone: Its antigen is undetermined.

From germline, CDR1 is SGDLS and CDR2 YYNGEE. The V end was cut by 4 bases, the J end by 2 bases, with 18 bases between. The CDR3 is 16 residues long. Study-wide results and caveats: Each response group had just a few patients in TCR analyses.

PBMCs were not maintained or expanded in culture before analysis. Most PBMC samples had 400 to 550 ng input DNA in six replicates. Method: immunoSEQ multiplex PCR; TCRdb's copy keeps in-frame clones and lacks some. The data contain 75,000 or so clones, 84% of them singletons. The source material was PBMCs, sampled before nivolumab (anti-PD-1) treatment. The origin of this receptor is a person between 40 and 79 years old with oral cavity squamous cell carcinoma. The V and J genes are TRBV9 and TRBJ2-5; D perhaps matches TRBD1 (7 bases). The CDR3 DNA sequence: TGTGCCAGCAGCCTTGGGTTTGCAGGGGGGCAAGAGACCCAGTACTTC. Translated, it gives CASSLGFAGGQETQYF.